This T cell receptor beta chain was captured by sequencing in a study of blood T cells in healthy people across ages. For the second PCR, which ran for about 6 to 11 cycles, a sample-barcoded 5' primer and a J-beta primer mix were used. TCRdb ran MiXCR on the 5' RACE reads and lists one entry per CDR3 protein. The sample lists 910,000 or so distinct CDR3 sequences, 51% seen once, with about 21% in the top ten. Germline-derived CDR1 and CDR2 are SGDLS and YYNGEE. Germline trimming cut 0 bases from V and 6 bases from J; bases unmatched to any gene: 4. This CDR3 region has 15 residues. V gene TRBV9 combines with J gene TRBJ2-4, with 9 bases lining up with TRBD2. The clonotype comes from a woman in her sixties or seventies in good health. The sample was blood. In nucleotides, the CDR3 is TGTGCCAGCAGCGTAGAGGGCGGGAGGGGAAACATTCAGTACTTC. It specifies CASSVEGGRGNIQYF. The full variable domain, its missing parts supplied by reference TRBV9 and TRBJ2-4, is DSGVTQTPKHLITATGQRVTLRCSPRSGDLSVYWYQQSLDQGLQFLIQYYNGEERAKGNILERFSAQQFPDLHSELNLSSLELGDSALYFCASSVEGGRGNIQYFGAGTRLSVL.